Each of the 5 T cell receptor beta chains below was sequenced from the same sample in a study of cytomegalovirus exposure and HLA in healthy donors. The PCR was carried out with 60 Vbeta primers and 13 Jbeta primers. Generated by immunoSEQ multiplex PCR, the TCRdb table keeps only in-frame clones and is missing some. Of approximately 100,000 clones detected, roughly 84% appear once; the ten largest clones hold 1.2%. Sequenced input: PBMCs. The receptors come from a woman younger than 30 in good health and CMV-seronegative.

This chain connects TRBV5-5 to TRBJ1-2; 7 bases map to TRBD1. CDR3 length equals 15 residues. CDR1 SGHKS and CDR2 YYEKEE come from the germline V gene (reference sequence). Germline trimming cut 1 base from V and 2 bases from J; bases unmatched to any gene: 5. The DNA for the CDR3 is TGTGCCAGCAGCTTGCCGAACAGGGGAAACTATGGCTACACCTTC. Translating gives CASSLPNRGNYGYTF.

This chain connects TRBV27 to TRBJ2-7; TRBD2 is a possible D gene (7 bases). This CDR3 spans 16 amino acids. V lost 8 bases and J 2 bases, leaving 22 bases between the germline ends. Germline V gene sequence: CDR1 MNHEY, CDR2 SMNVEV (reference sequence). The CDR3 nucleotides read TGTGCCAGCCGCTGGGGGAGGGGGGGTAGCGCCTACGAGCAGTACTTC. It encodes CASRWGRGGSAYEQYF.

This chain uses TRBV4-3 with TRBJ2-5; TRBD2 aligns across 11 bases. The J call may be in error: the DNA end matches TRBJ2-7 better. The CDR3 has 16 residues. Germline loops: CDR1 LGHNA, CDR2 YSLEER. CDR3 DNA sequence: TGCGCCAGCAGCCAAGATCTAGCGGGAGGAATCTACGAGCAGTACTTC. Amino acids: CASSQDLAGGIYEQYF.

The rearrangement uses TRBV6-6 and TRBJ1-5; D might be TRBD1 (6 bases). The CDR3 contains 13 residues. From germline, CDR1 is MNHNY and CDR2 SVGAGI (reference sequence). The germline V and J ends were trimmed by 6 bases and 4 bases, with 10 bases remaining between them. The CDR3 DNA reads TGTGCCAGCAGATTCGGACAGAATCAGCCCCAGCATTTT. This gives the protein CASRFGQNQPQHF.

The chain employs TRBV27 and TRBJ1-2, with 8 bases that match TRBD1. The CDR3 totals 18 residues. J lost 6 bases, V lost 1 base, and 16 bases had no gene match. The germline CDR1 and CDR2 sequences are MNHEY and SMNVEV (reference sequence). The CDR3 DNA is TGTGCCAGCAGTTTATGGTGGTCAGGGGGCGGACCTGAAGATGGCTACACCTTC. The encoded protein is CASSLWWSGGGPEDGYTF.